The TCR beta chain described here comes from a study of glioma-infiltrating T cells. Study-wide results and limits: Very few CDR3 sequences were shared between tissue and blood. Non-neoplastic patients had below-expected tissue-blood divergence, while all gliomas exceeded expectation.

This clonotype was picked up a small number of times. Its antigen remains unidentified. Amplification of TCR alpha and beta CDR3 regions from RNA used iRepertoire nested multiplex PCR. For one-step reverse transcription and amplification, about 90-400 ng of tissue mRNA or PBMC total RNA was used. TCRdb re-called the multiplex PCR reads through MiXCR, storing one row per CDR3 protein. The repertoire has roughly 190,000 distinct CDR3 sequences, roughly 32% of them found once; the top ten carry over 20%. The specimen sequenced was glioma tissue, nonneoplastic brain tissue, or PBMCs (not recorded which). This TCR was sampled from a human donor with low-grade glioma or glioblastoma, undergoing nonglioma brain surgery, or in good health (not recorded which).

The DNA of the CDR3 is TGTGCCAGCAGCCCGGGGAATGCCAAAAACATTCAGTACTTC. This encodes CASSPGNAKNIQYF. J is TRBJ2-4 and V is TRBV3-1; D might be TRBD2 (5 bases). CDR3 size: 14 residues. V lost 4 bases, J lost 1 base, and 8 bases lay in between. Germline CDR1 is LGHDT and CDR2 is YNNKEL (reference sequence). The full variable domain, completed using reference TRBV3-1 and TRBJ2-4, is DTAVSQTPKYLVTQMGNDKSIKCEQNLGHDTMYWYKQDSKKFLKIMFSYNNKELIINETVPNRFSPKSPDKAHLNLHINSLELGDSAVYFCASSPGNAKNIQYFGAGTRLSVL.